The clone carrying this T cell receptor (beta chain) was seen just once. What it binds is not known. CDR1 is LGHNA and CDR2 is YSLEER in the germline V gene. The ends were cut back, 10 bases at V and 5 bases at J, with 17 bases in the middle. This CDR3 comprises 13 residues. This entry comes from a study of molecular identifiers for immune sequencing clone quantification. Study-wide results and caveats: Jurkat TCR RNA spiked in from one cell (amid some 1 million naive cells) was reportedly detectable.

TCRdb reprocessed the PCR reads with MiXCR, giving one entry per CDR3 protein. The sample holds some 680,000 distinct CDR3 sequences; 25% are singletons and the top ten take approximately 0.75%. The sequenced sample consisted of naive CD8+ T cells from blood, with Jurkat cell RNA spiked in. As for subset: FACS-sorted CD8+CD4-CCR7+CD45RA+ naive T cells. This chain links TRBV4-3 with TRBJ2-5; a possible D gene is TRBD1 (6 bases). The TCR sequence derives from a human donor in good health. Some libraries in this study had Jurkat cell RNA spiked in. The CDR3 is CATGQNVGETQYF. The DNA for the CDR3 is TGCGCCACCGGACAGAACGTGGGGGAGACCCAGTACTTC.